Listed below are T cell receptor beta chains from one sample, sequenced in a study of T cells in localized non-small cell lung cancer. Clones were read by immunoSEQ multiplex PCR, and TCRdb kept only the in-frame ones, dropping some. The table has roughly 26,000 clones, approximately 89% seen once; the top ten hold 4% to 4.5%. The specimen comprised peripheral blood, sampled before any cancer treatment. Receptors were obtained from a female donor older than 55 with stage II squamous cell lung carcinoma. The conserved cysteine and the conserved F or W are not part of the CDR3 here. Each record gives: V gene, CDR3 protein.

>TRBV28
ASSLGDPSYNEQF
>TRBV11-2
ASSPNQGLAGSRRLF
>TRBV9
ASSPGGSSYNEQF
>TRBV6-5
ASSIRDRGYGYT
>TRBV5-1
ASSLVWGATTEAF
>TRBV11-2
ASSATGQGAWSPLH
>TRBV4-1
ASSRRLAAGDTDTQY
>TRBV11-2
ASSLYARAF
>TRBV5-1
ASRGDSTDTQY
>TRBV11-3
ASSSDRGETQY
>TRBV5-1
ASKGTENTGELF
>TRBV18
ASSPGETQY
>TRBV7-2
ASSSQGQAGHEQY
>TRBV12-5
ASGSGAVEGTQY
>TRBV5-1
ASSWGKGGYEQY
>TRBV2
ASSERGPRGGNQPQH
>TRBV7-3
ASSLIEGNTEAF
>TRBV4-1
ASSQDFGGAVTDTQY
>TRBV10-3
AIINRDTSEAF
>TRBV2
ASSYATGGVYEQY
>TRBV20-1
SATPWTEAF
>TRBV25-1
ASSEYKGLAGANHEQY
>TRBV6-6
ASSPGDSSYEQY
>TRBV15
ATSRERGTGHVYGYT
>TRBV7-9
ASSLAGSSGNTIY